This entry lists 19 T cell receptor beta chains sequenced from one sample in a study of CD8 T cells in ankylosing spondylitis. TCRdb passed the 5' RACE reads through MiXCR, listing each CDR3 protein once. Found here are 200,000 to 250,000 distinct CDR3 sequences, roughly a tenth of them singletons; the top ten hold over 20%. Sequenced material: blood, either unsorted or a sorted T cell fraction (not recorded which). The receptor set was obtained from a male donor with ankylosing spondylitis or in good health (not recorded which).

There are many counts of this clonotype. The gene calls are TRBV5-1 and TRBJ1-5, with D tentatively TRBD1 (5 bases). The CDR3 is 16 residues long. The ends were cut back, 4 bases at V and 2 bases at J, with 16 bases in the middle. Germline CDR1 SGHRS, CDR2 YFSETQ. CDR3 nucleotide sequence: TGCGCCAGCAGCCCCTTCGCAGGGTACGGCAATCAGCCCCAGCATTTT. Encoded protein: CASSPFAGYGNQPQHF.

The rearrangement uses TRBV5-6 and TRBJ1-2, with D possibly TRBD1 on 6 matching bases. Germline CDR1 reads SGHDT; CDR2 reads YYEEEE. Trimming left V 4 bases short and J 7 bases short, with 14 bases between. The CDR3 length is 13 residues. Here the CDR3 DNA reads TGTGCCAGCAGCGGCTACAGGGTTACTGGCTACACCTTC. Translating gives CASSGYRVTGYTF.

This clonotype was observed many times. CDR3 sequence (DNA): TGCGCCAGCAGCTTGAACACACAGGGGAGTTCACCCCTCCACTTT. It codes for CASSLNTQGSSPLHF. This chain connects TRBV5-1 to TRBJ1-6; 7 bases align to TRBD1. CDR3 length: 15 residues. Germline V CDR1 and CDR2: SGHRS, YFSETQ. V trimming: 1 base; J trimming: 9 bases; junction bases outside the gene matches: 7.

This chain links TRBV13 with TRBJ2-1; 8 bases align to TRBD2. The CDR3 runs 18 residues. The germline gives CDR1 PRHDT, CDR2 FYEKMQ (reference sequence). The J segment lost 0 bases and the V segment lost 8 bases, leaving 15 bases of the junction unmatched. The CDR3 region is CASGGGFLTGSSYNEQFF. The CDR3 bases are TGTGCCAGCGGCGGGGGGTTCCTTACCGGAAGCTCCTACAATGAGCAGTTCTTC.

There are many counts of this clonotype. The rearrangement uses TRBV12-3 or TRBV12-4 and TRBJ2-1, with TRBD2 matching over 11 bases. The CDR3 consists of 18 residues. Germline trimming cut 3 bases from V and 0 bases from J; bases unmatched to any gene: 7. The CDR3 loop reads CASSLGLAAELSYNEQFF. CDR3 nucleotide sequence: TGTGCCAGCAGTTTGGGACTAGCGGCTGAACTCTCCTACAATGAGCAGTTCTTC.

This chain links TRBV5-1 with TRBJ2-1; no clear D. CDR3 size: 17 residues. V shed 2 bases and J shed 0 bases, with 15 bases lying between them. Germline loops: CDR1 SGHRS, CDR2 YFSETQ. CDR3 sequence reads: CASSFSSLTVSYNEQFF. The CDR3 bases are TGCGCCAGCAGCTTTTCCTCATTGACGGTCTCCTACAATGAGCAGTTCTTC.

This clonotype has a handful of counts. The chain links TRBV18 to TRBJ1-5, with D perhaps matching TRBD1 (5 bases). In germline, CDR1 is KGHSH, CDR2 LQKENI. Trimming stripped 1 base from V and 1 base from J, with 14 bases between. This CDR3 is built from 17 residues. The CDR3 sequence: CASSPRHLEGSNQPQHF. The CDR3 DNA is TGTGCCAGCTCACCACGGCACCTCGAGGGGAGCAATCAGCCCCAGCATTTT.

This clonotype was seen repeatedly, ten times or more. The chain has TRBV29-1 and TRBJ1-1, with D possibly being TRBD1 (5 bases). There are 13 residues in the CDR3. Germline CDR1 reads SQVTM; CDR2 reads ANQGSEA. V lost 4 bases, J lost 4 bases, and 13 bases lay in between. The CDR3 sequence: CSVGRDVGTEAFF. In DNA, the CDR3 is TGCAGCGTTGGTAGGGACGTCGGCACTGAAGCTTTCTTT.

Many counts were recorded for this clonotype. V usage is TRBV5-1 and J usage is TRBJ2-1; D is perhaps TRBD2 (6 bases). Deletions cut 1 base from V and 7 bases from J, with 12 bases between. Germline V gene sequence: CDR1 SGHRS, CDR2 YFSETQ. This CDR3 region has 14 residues. DNA of the CDR3: TGCGCCAGCAGCTTGAGAAGCGGGTTGAATGAGCAGTTCTTC. Protein product: CASSLRSGLNEQFF.

This clonotype was detected a few times. This chain links TRBV3-1 with TRBJ1-4; D not resolved. The germline gives CDR1 LGHDT, CDR2 YNNKEL (reference sequence). The CDR3 has 13 amino acids. The V gene lost 4 bases and the J gene lost 8 bases, with 11 bases spanning the gap. The CDR3: CASSLGENEKLFF. For the CDR3, the DNA is TGTGCCAGCAGCCTCGGGGAGAACGAAAAACTGTTTTTT.

For this clonotype: A much larger clone is a single base away; this may be a read error. The chain employs TRBV6-1 and TRBJ2-2, with 7 bases identical to TRBD2. CDR1 MNHNS and CDR2 SASEGT come from the germline V gene. CDR3 length equals 13 residues. For the CDR3, the DNA is TGTGCCGAGGGGACTACGTTCGCCGGGGGGCTGTTTTTT. It specifies CAEGTTFAGGLFF.

This clonotype was found once. The V call is TRBV7-6, the J call TRBJ2-1; D unresolved. The germline V and J ends were trimmed by 1 base and 0 bases, with 10 bases remaining between them. The CDR3 loop spans 16 amino acids. CDR1 is SGHVS and CDR2 is FNYEAQ in the germline V gene. The CDR3 DNA follows: TGTGCCAGCAGCTTAGACTTCATCAGCTCCTACAATGAGCAGTTCTTC. Amino acids: CASSLDFISSYNEQFF.

There are many counts of this clonotype. The chain links TRBV12-3 or TRBV12-4 to TRBJ1-1; the D gene is possibly TRBD1 (6 bases). The CDR3 is made up of 16 amino acids. V lost 6 bases and J lost 0, with 17 bases in between. This CDR3 is CASRDRTVNVNTEAFF. CDR3 bases: TGTGCCAGCAGAGACAGGACAGTGAATGTGAACACTGAAGCTTTCTTT.

This clonotype was seen repeatedly, ten times or more. This chain connects TRBV7-2 to TRBJ2-7; D remains unclear. Germline loops: CDR1 SGHTA, CDR2 FQGNSA. V lost 4 bases and J lost 3, with 4 bases in between. The CDR3 covers 11 residues. CDR3 bases: TGTGCCAGCAGCTCGGTCTACGAGCAGTACTTC. Translated, it gives CASSSVYEQYF. The full variable domain, rest sourced from reference TRBV7-2 and TRBJ2-7, is GAGVSQSPSNKVTEKGKDVELRCDPISGHTALYWYRQSLGQGLEFLIYFQGNSAPDKSGLPSDRFSAERTGGSVSTLTIQRTQQEDSAVYLCASSSVYEQYFGPGTRLTVT.

The table lists this clonotype with many counts. The CDR3 DNA reads TGCGCCAGCAGCTCTGGACAGGGAACTGATAAACTGTTTTTT. It specifies CASSSGQGTDKLFF. The chain is built from TRBV5-1 and TRBJ1-4, with TRBD1 identical over 8 bases. The J segment lost 11 bases and the V segment lost 3 bases, leaving 9 bases of the junction unmatched. This CDR3 contains 14 residues. The V gene's germline CDR1 is SGHRS and CDR2 YFSETQ.

V is TRBV2 and J is TRBJ2-2; no clear D. The length of the CDR3 is 16 residues. CDR1 SNHLY and CDR2 FYNNEI come from the germline V gene. The V end lost 1 base, the J end lost 4 bases, and 13 bases lay between the germline ends. CDR3: CASSEDGYRTTGELFF. CDR3 DNA: TGTGCCAGCAGTGAAGATGGGTATCGTACCACCGGGGAGCTGTTTTTT.

This clonotype has ten or more counts. The chain employs TRBV20-1 and TRBJ1-5; the D is unclear. V gave up 1 base and J gave up 2 bases, with 12 bases separating them. The germline V gene encodes CDR1 DFQATT and CDR2 SNEGSKA (reference sequence). The CDR3 has 15 amino acids. CDR3 nucleotide sequence: TGCAGTGCTAGAGGGAATGAGAGAGGCAATCAGCCCCAGCATTTT. It specifies CSARGNERGNQPQHF.

This clonotype was seen repeatedly, ten times or more. This chain links TRBV3-1 with TRBJ2-1, with D perhaps TRBD2 (7 bases). Trimming left V 0 bases short and J 6 bases short, with 18 bases between. The CDR3 contains 17 residues. Germline loops: CDR1 LGHDT, CDR2 YNNKEL (reference sequence). As DNA, the CDR3 is TGTGCCAGCAGCCAAGAAGGGAGAAGGGGGGGGTTCAATGAGCAGTTCTTC. This gives the protein CASSQEGRRGGFNEQFF.

This clonotype occurred a few times. This chain connects TRBV6-1 to TRBJ1-2, with D tentatively TRBD1 (6 bases). CDR1 and CDR2 (germline): MNHNS, SASEGT. V shed 5 bases and J shed 8 bases, with 15 bases lying between them. CDR3 length: 13 amino acids. The CDR3 loop reads CASSNTGLTGYTF. Here the CDR3 DNA reads TGTGCCAGCAGTAATACAGGGTTAACAGGCTACACCTTC.